The clone carrying this T cell receptor (beta chain) was detected only once. Its antigen is unidentified. This specimen comes from a study of cytomegalovirus exposure and HLA in healthy donors. Notes on the study in general: High sensitivity and specificity were reportedly achieved when the classifier diagnosed cytomegalovirus status.

CDR1 is SNHLY and CDR2 is FYNNEI in the germline V gene. The V gene end was trimmed by 7 bases and the J gene end by 8 bases; junction bases not matched to a gene: 9. This CDR3 spans 14 amino acids. 13 Jbeta primers and 60 Vbeta primers were used for the PCR. Profiling relied on immunoSEQ multiplex PCR, and the TCRdb table lists in-frame clones only, not all of them. Here the sample spans 130,000 or so clones, just under 80% being singletons. This rearrangement joins TRBV2 to TRBJ2-1, with 9 bases fitting TRBD1. Sequencing was performed on PBMCs. The clonotype originates from a man aged 30 to 45 in good health and CMV-seronegative. CDR3 nucleotide sequence: TGTGCCAGCATAGGACGACAGGGGGTGGATGAGCAGTTCTTC. Translated, it gives CASIGRQGVDEQFF. Together with reference TRBV2 and TRBJ2-1, the CDR3 gives the full variable domain: EPEVTQTPSHQVTQMGQEVILRCVPISNHLYFYWYRQILGQKVEFLVSFYNNEISEKSEIFDDQFSVERPDGSNFTLKIRSTKLEDSAMYFCASIGRQGVDEQFFGPGTRLTVL.